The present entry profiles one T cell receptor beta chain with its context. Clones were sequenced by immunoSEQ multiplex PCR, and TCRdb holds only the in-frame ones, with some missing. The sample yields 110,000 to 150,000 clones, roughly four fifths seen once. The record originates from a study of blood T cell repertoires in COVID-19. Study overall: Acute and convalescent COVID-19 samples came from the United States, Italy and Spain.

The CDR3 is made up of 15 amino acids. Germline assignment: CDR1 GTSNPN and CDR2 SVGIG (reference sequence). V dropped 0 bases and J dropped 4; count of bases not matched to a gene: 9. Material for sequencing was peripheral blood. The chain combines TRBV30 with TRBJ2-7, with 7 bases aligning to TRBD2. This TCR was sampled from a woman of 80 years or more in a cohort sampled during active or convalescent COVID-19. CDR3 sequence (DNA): TGTGCCTGGAGTGTTTTTGGGGGGGGGAGTTACGAGCAGTACTTC. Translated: CAWSVFGGGSYEQYF.